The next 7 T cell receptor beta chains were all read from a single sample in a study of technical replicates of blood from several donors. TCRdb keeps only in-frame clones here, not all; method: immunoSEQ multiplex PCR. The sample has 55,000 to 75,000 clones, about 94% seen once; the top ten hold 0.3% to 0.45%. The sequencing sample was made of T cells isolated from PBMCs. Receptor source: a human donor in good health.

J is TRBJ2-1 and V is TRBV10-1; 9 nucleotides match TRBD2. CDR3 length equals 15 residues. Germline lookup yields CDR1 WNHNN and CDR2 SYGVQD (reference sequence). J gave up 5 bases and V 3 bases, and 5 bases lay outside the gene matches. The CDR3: CASSEGSGRNNEQFF. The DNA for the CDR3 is TGCGCCAGCAGTGAAGGTAGCGGGAGAAACAATGAGCAGTTCTTC.

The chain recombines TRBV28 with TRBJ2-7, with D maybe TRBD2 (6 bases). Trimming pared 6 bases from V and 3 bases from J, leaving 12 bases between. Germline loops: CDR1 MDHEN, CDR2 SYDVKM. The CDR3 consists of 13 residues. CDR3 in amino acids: CASSPGGFYEQYF. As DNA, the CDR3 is TGTGCCAGCAGCCCTGGGGGGTTCTACGAGCAGTACTTC.

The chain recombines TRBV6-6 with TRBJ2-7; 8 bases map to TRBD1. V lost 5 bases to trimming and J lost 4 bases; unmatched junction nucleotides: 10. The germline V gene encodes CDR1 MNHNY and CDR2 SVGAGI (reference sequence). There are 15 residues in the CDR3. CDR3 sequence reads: CASSNSGGFRYEQYF. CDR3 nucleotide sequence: TGTGCCAGCAGTAATTCAGGGGGCTTTAGATACGAGCAGTACTTC.

The CDR3: CAISESNSHRFF. Here the CDR3 DNA reads TGTGCCATCAGTGAGTCTAACAGTCACCGGTTTTTT. The chain links TRBV10-3 to TRBJ1-4; D is ambiguous. Germline values: CDR1 ENHRY, CDR2 SYGVKD. The CDR3 runs to 12 residues. The germline V and J ends were trimmed by 0 bases and 16 bases, with 12 bases remaining between them.

CDR3 sequence (DNA): TGTGCCAGCAGCCTAAGGCAGGGAACAGATACGCAGTATTTT. Translating it yields CASSLRQGTDTQYF. This chain joins TRBV4-2 and TRBJ2-3, with D possibly TRBD1 on 5 matching bases. Trimming shortened V by 4 bases and J by 3 bases, and 11 bases separated the two germline ends. Germline CDR1 and CDR2: LGHNA and YNFKEQ. The CDR3 extends over 14 amino acids.

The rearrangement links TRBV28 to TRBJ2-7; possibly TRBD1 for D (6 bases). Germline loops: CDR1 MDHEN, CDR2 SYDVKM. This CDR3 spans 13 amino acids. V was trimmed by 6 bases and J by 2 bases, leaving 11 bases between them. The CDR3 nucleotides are TGTGCCAGCAGCCGGGACACCCCCTACGAGCAGTACTTC. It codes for CASSRDTPYEQYF. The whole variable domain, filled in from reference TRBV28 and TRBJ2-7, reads DVKVTQSSRYLVKRTGEKVFLECVQDMDHENMFWYRQDPGLGLRLIYFSYDVKMKEKGDIPEGYSVSREKKERFSLILESASTNQTSMYLCASSRDTPYEQYFGPGTRLTVT.

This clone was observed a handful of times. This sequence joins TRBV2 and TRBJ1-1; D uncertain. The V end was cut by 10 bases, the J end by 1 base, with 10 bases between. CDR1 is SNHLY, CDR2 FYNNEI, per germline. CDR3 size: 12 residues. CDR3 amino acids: CATSIQNTEAFF. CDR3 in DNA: TGTGCCACTTCAATACAGAACACTGAAGCTTTCTTT.